The 14 T cell receptor beta chains listed next were all sequenced from one sample in a study of T cell repertoires in cytomegalovirus infection. TCRdb recomputed calls from the reads with MiXCR, one row per CDR3 protein. In the table there are 350,000 to 550,000 distinct CDR3 sequences, roughly 30% of which are singletons. The sequenced sample consisted of PBMCs. The receptors come from a human donor in good health (CMV status not recorded). Some clones in this sample may be carry-over from other donors' samples.

The sample holds a few counts of this clonotype. CDR3 DNA sequence: TGTGCCAGCAGTTCCACTCGGCGGGATTCACCCCTCCACTTT. Its protein is CASSSTRRDSPLHF. This rearrangement joins TRBV12-3 or TRBV12-4 to TRBJ1-6; D unclear. V was clipped by 4 bases and J by 8 bases, with 12 bases between them. The CDR3 is 14 residues long.

This clonotype was counted many times. The chain links TRBV7-2 to TRBJ2-7; 7 bases fit TRBD2. The CDR3 spans 15 residues. V gave up 5 bases and J gave up 7 bases; unmatched junction bases: 14. CDR1 and CDR2 (germline): SGHTA, FQGNSA. The CDR3 spells CASSSSSGGPWEQYF. The CDR3 DNA reads TGTGCCAGCAGCAGTTCTAGCGGTGGCCCTTGGGAGCAGTACTTC. Full variable domain (remainder filled in from reference TRBV7-2 and TRBJ2-7): GAGVSQSPSNKVTEKGKDVELRCDPISGHTALYWYRQSLGQGLEFLIYFQGNSAPDKSGLPSDRFSAERTGGSVSTLTIQRTQQEDSAVYLCASSSSSGGPWEQYFGPGTRLTVT.

This clonotype came up a few times. V usage is TRBV28 and J usage is TRBJ2-7; 8 nucleotides match TRBD2. J lost 5 bases, V lost 1 base, and 10 bases had no gene match. Germline V gene data show CDR1 as MDHEN and CDR2 as SYDVKM. The length of the CDR3 is 16 residues. DNA of the CDR3: TGTGCCAGCAGTTTATTAGTTGGGACTAGTCGCCACGAGCAGTACTTC. Its translation is CASSLLVGTSRHEQYF.

This clonotype was recorded at least ten times. The chain carries TRBV7-8 and TRBJ1-6; D possibly corresponds to TRBD1 (6 bases). The CDR3 totals 17 residues. Germline V gene lookup returns CDR1 SGHVS and CDR2 FQNEAQ. V lost 5 bases and J lost 2, with 16 bases in between. DNA of the CDR3: TGTGCCAGCAGCCCTATGGGGGGGGCTACCTATAATTCACCCCTCCACTTT. Protein sequence: CASSPMGGATYNSPLHF.

This clonotype was recorded at least ten times. The chain recombines TRBV7-8 with TRBJ2-3; 8 nucleotides line up with TRBD2. V lost 2 bases to trimming and J lost 5 bases; unmatched junction nucleotides: 6. This CDR3 comprises 15 residues. Germline-derived CDR1 and CDR2 are SGHVS and FQNEAQ. The CDR3 sequence: CASSLWLGGEDTQYF. CDR3 DNA sequence: TGTGCCAGCAGCTTATGGCTCGGGGGGGAAGATACGCAGTATTTT.

The table lists this clonotype with a count of one. V is TRBV10-1 and J is TRBJ2-1, with 9 bases aligning to TRBD2. The CDR3 length is 15 residues. Germline V gene lookup returns CDR1 WNHNN and CDR2 SYGVQD (reference sequence). Trimming removed 0 bases from V and 8 bases from J; junction bases left unmatched: 5. The CDR3 DNA reads as TGCGCCAGCAGTGAGTCGGCTAGCGGGGTGGATGAGCAGTTCTTC. Protein: CASSESASGVDEQFF.

The V and J genes are TRBV6-2 or TRBV6-3 and TRBJ2-2; D possibly corresponds to TRBD2 (5 bases). V was trimmed by 5 bases and J by 6 bases, leaving 16 bases between them. Germline V gene sequence: CDR1 MNHEY, CDR2 SVGEGT. The CDR3 consists of 15 residues. In DNA form, the CDR3 reads TGTGCCAGCAGTCGACCCTCCGGCGGGTCCGGGGAGCTGTTTTTT. This codes for CASSRPSGGSGELFF.

This clonotype was counted at least ten times. In nucleotides, the CDR3 is TGTGCCAGCAGTTACTTTCGGGATCAGCCCCAGCATTTT. Protein product: CASSYFRDQPQHF. The chain employs TRBV6-6 and TRBJ1-5; D gene uncertain. The CDR3 spans 13 residues. V was clipped by 1 base and J by 5 bases, with 6 bases between them. CDR1 and CDR2 from the germline V gene are MNHNY and SVGAGI (reference sequence).

This clonotype was recorded at least ten times. The gene calls are TRBV7-2 and TRBJ1-4; 8 nucleotides align to TRBD1. Unmatched junction bases numbered 4, after V lost 2 bases and J lost 8 bases. CDR3 length: 14 amino acids. Germline CDR1 reads SGHTA; CDR2 reads FQGNSA. The DNA of the CDR3 is TGTGCCAGCAGCTTAAGCAGGGGGCAAGAAAAACTGTTTTTT. Its protein is CASSLSRGQEKLFF.

This chain joins TRBV7-2 and TRBJ1-1; D not certain. V gave up 5 bases and J gave up 0 bases, with 10 bases separating them. The CDR3 covers 14 residues. The germline gives CDR1 SGHTA, CDR2 FQGNSA. Written as DNA, the CDR3 is TGTGCCAGCAGCGAACAGATACTGAACACTGAAGCTTTCTTT. As protein: CASSEQILNTEAFF.

This rearrangement joins TRBV29-1 to TRBJ1-1; 7 bases line up with TRBD1. V gave up 8 bases and J gave up 7 bases; unmatched junction bases: 19. The CDR3 sequence is 15 residues long. Per germline, CDR1 SQVTM and CDR2 ANQGSEA. The CDR3 loop reads CSPDRVGIWSGEAFF. CDR3 sequence (DNA): TGCAGCCCCGACAGGGTCGGTATCTGGAGTGGTGAAGCTTTCTTT.

This clonotype was detected a few times. CDR3 residues: CASSLRGGPGDEQFF. CDR3 bases: TGTGCCAGCAGCTTAAGAGGGGGCCCGGGTGATGAGCAGTTCTTC. The genes are TRBV7-9 and TRBJ2-1, with 7 bases matching TRBD1. This CDR3 comprises 15 residues. With 2 bases clipped from V and 8 bases from J, the junction kept 9 bases outside the gene matches. The germline gives CDR1 SEHNR, CDR2 FQNEAQ (reference sequence). The entire variable domain, with the rest obtained from reference TRBV7-9 and TRBJ2-1, is as follows: DTGVSQNPRHKITKRGQNVTFRCDPISEHNRLYWYRQTLGQGPEFLTYFQNEAQLEKSRLLSDRFSAERPKGSFSTLEIQRTEQGDSAMYLCASSLRGGPGDEQFFGPGTRLTVL.

V gene TRBV15 combines with J gene TRBJ2-1; 11 positions agree with TRBD2. CDR3 length: 18 residues. V dropped 0 bases and J dropped 0; count of bases not matched to a gene: 4. From germline, CDR1 is LNHNV and CDR2 YYDKDF (reference sequence). CDR3 nucleotide sequence: TGTGCCACCAGCAGAGATGTGGGGACTAGCGGCTCCTACAATGAGCAGTTCTTC. The encoded protein is CATSRDVGTSGSYNEQFF.

J is TRBJ2-1 and V is TRBV28, with 8 bases identical to TRBD1. V was clipped by 5 bases and J by 4 bases; unmatched bases: 13. Germline CDR1 MDHEN, CDR2 SYDVKM. The CDR3 spans 17 residues. The CDR3 bases are TGTGCCAGCAGTCTGCCGACGGGACAGGTGTTGTACAATGAGCAGTTCTTC. This codes for CASSLPTGQVLYNEQFF.